This entry concerns a single TCR beta chain. Its antigen is currently unknown. Assay version v3.0 of immunoSEQ was used, and it was run at survey level. Per-sample targets for sequencing were roughly 35,000-55,000 T-cell genomes. The repertoire was sequenced with immunoSEQ multiplex PCR; TCRdb's copy has only in-frame clones and lacks some. In the table there are roughly 30,000 clones, 70% to 90% of which are singletons. Prior to DNA extraction, the samples held about 1-11 million cryopreserved PBMC. The sample belongs to a study of long-term antiretroviral therapy in people with HIV. On the study more broadly: A decade or so separates the oldest specimens from the later 2015 immediate-ART recommendation.

Germline CDR1 is SGDLS and CDR2 is YYNGEE. The V and J ends lost 3 bases and 2 bases respectively, with 3 bases between them. The CDR3 consists of 11 residues. Study observations and caveats: All time points showed a repertoire dominated by clones expanded before ART.

This TCR was sampled from a man aged 18 to 29 with HIV. This specimen consisted of unsorted PBMCs, obtained 0.8 years before starting antiretroviral therapy. This rearrangement joins TRBV9 to TRBJ2-7; D is undetermined. The CDR3 is CASSAAYEQYF. The DNA of the CDR3 is TGTGCCAGCAGCGCAGCCTACGAGCAGTACTTC.